This paragraph covers one TCR beta chain sequence. Its antigen is currently unknown. The sample is drawn from a study of vaccination and CD4 T cells after COVID-19. Study as a whole: Overlapping spike peptides of SARS-CoV-2, HCoV-NL63, HCoV-OC43 and HCoV-229E were used, and cells were stimulated with them.

Per germline, CDR1 ENHRY and CDR2 SYGVKD. The CDR3 contains 12 residues. Trimming left V 4 bases short and J 5 bases short, with 6 bases between. Sequenced with the Oncomine TCR Beta short-read assay was DNA taken from cultured CD4+ T cells. In TCRdb, the PCR reads were re-called with MiXCR into one record per CDR3 protein. The sample yields more than 10,000 distinct CDR3 sequences, around 59% seen once. The sample's treatment: roughly 10-day PBMC culture with coronavirus spike peptide pools or control peptides (ViraFEST assay). V gene TRBV10-3 combines with J gene TRBJ1-5; no clear D. This receptor was obtained from a human donor who had recovered from COVID-19. The material sequenced was CD4+ T cells from blood, cultured in vitro. In DNA, the CDR3 is TGTGCCATCAGTGGAGACGATCAGCCCCAGCATTTT. This codes for CAISGDDQPQHF.